One sample yielded the 28 T cell receptor beta chains listed below, sequenced in a study of cytomegalovirus exposure and HLA in healthy donors. The PCR was carried out with 60 Vbeta primers and 13 Jbeta primers. The data were produced by immunoSEQ multiplex PCR, yet TCRdb's version contains in-frame clones alone and is incomplete. This sample's table has around 70,000 clones. The source material was PBMCs. These receptor sequences come from a boy under 18 in good health and CMV-seronegative.

The chain recombines TRBV18 with TRBJ2-1, with TRBD2 identical over 10 bases. The CDR3 contains 21 residues. Germline V gene data show CDR1 as KGHSH and CDR2 as LQKENI. Trimming at V came to 4 bases and at J to 5 bases, leaving 23 bases not matched to a gene. This CDR3 reads CASSLSLAGRNFNAGNNEQFF. The CDR3 region has the DNA TGTGCCAGCTCACTATCACTAGCGGGACGCAACTTTAACGCGGGAAACAATGAGCAGTTCTTC. Combining the CDR3 with reference TRBV18 and TRBJ2-1 gives the whole variable domain NAGVMQNPRHLVRRRGQEARLRCSPMKGHSHVYWYRQLPEEGLKFMVYLQKENIIDESGMPKERFSAEFPKEGPSILRIQQVVRGDSAAYFCASSLSLAGRNFNAGNNEQFFGPGTRLTVL.

This sequence joins TRBV7-9 and TRBJ1-2; 8 bases are a match to TRBD1. The ends lost 5 bases at V and 0 bases at J; junction bases unmatched: 8. CDR1 is SEHNR, CDR2 FQNEAQ, per germline (reference sequence). CDR3 length: 16 amino acids. The CDR3 region is CASSPGDRRTNYGYTF. CDR3 in DNA: TGTGCCAGCAGCCCGGGGGACAGGAGAACTAACTATGGCTACACCTTC.

The J gene is TRBJ1-1, the V gene TRBV19; 9 bases fit TRBD1. The J segment lost 4 bases and the V segment lost 5 bases, leaving 14 bases of the junction unmatched. Looked up from germline, CDR1 is LNHDA and CDR2 is SQIVND (reference sequence). The CDR3 has 17 amino acids. This CDR3 is CASSPHTWTGEITEAFF. The CDR3 DNA follows: TGTGCCAGTAGTCCGCACACCTGGACAGGGGAAATCACTGAAGCTTTCTTT.

The CDR3 sequence: CASSPGTDSAYEQYF. CDR3 sequence (DNA): TGTGCCAGTAGTCCGGGGACGGACAGCGCCTACGAGCAGTACTTC. The genes are TRBV19 and TRBJ2-7, with D possibly TRBD1 on 6 matching bases. This CDR3 is 15 amino acids long. The ends were cut back, 5 bases at V and 2 bases at J, with 16 bases in the middle. Germline V gene sequence: CDR1 LNHDA, CDR2 SQIVND (reference sequence).

The chain recombines TRBV27 with TRBJ2-3, with D maybe TRBD1 (5 bases). This CDR3 spans 15 amino acids. V gave up 10 bases and J gave up 2 bases, with 19 bases separating them. From germline, CDR1 is MNHEY and CDR2 SMNVEV (reference sequence). The CDR3 protein is CATSDSPPSTDTQYF. The CDR3 coding sequence is TGTGCCACCTCTGACAGTCCTCCATCCACAGATACGCAGTATTTT.

This chain joins TRBV18 and TRBJ2-7, with 8 nucleotides matching TRBD2. The germline V gene has CDR1 KGHSH and CDR2 LQKENI. The CDR3 is 14 residues long. The J segment lost 5 bases and the V segment lost 3 bases, leaving 6 bases of the junction unmatched. The CDR3 protein is CASSPFTAGDEQYF. The CDR3 DNA sequence: TGTGCCAGCTCACCGTTTACAGCGGGGGACGAGCAGTACTTC. The full variable domain, rest sourced from reference TRBV18 and TRBJ2-7, is NAGVMQNPRHLVRRRGQEARLRCSPMKGHSHVYWYRQLPEEGLKFMVYLQKENIIDESGMPKERFSAEFPKEGPSILRIQQVVRGDSAAYFCASSPFTAGDEQYFGPGTRLTVT.

The chain uses TRBV5-1 and TRBJ1-2; D unresolved. Trimming cost V 2 bases and J 0 bases, with 8 bases left between them. The CDR3 consists of 14 residues. CDR1 and CDR2 (germline): SGHRS, YFSETQ. CDR3 protein: CASSFDTPNYGYTF. In nucleotides, the CDR3 is TGCGCCAGCAGCTTCGACACCCCTAACTATGGCTACACCTTC. Looking up the rest from reference TRBV5-1 and TRBJ1-2 gives the full variable domain: KAGVTQTPRYLIKTRGQQVTLSCSPISGHRSVSWYQQTPGQGLQFLFEYFSETQRNKGNFPGRFSGRQFSNSRSEMNVSTLELGDSALYLCASSFDTPNYGYTFGSGTRLTVV.

The chain has TRBV19 and TRBJ2-5; D is possibly TRBD2 (5 bases). V was clipped by 2 bases and J by 11 bases, with 15 bases between them. CDR3 size: 13 residues. Germline V gene lookup returns CDR1 LNHDA and CDR2 SQIVND (reference sequence). This CDR3 is CASSIPPMGEQYF. The CDR3 DNA reads TGTGCCAGTAGTATACCCCCAATGGGAGAGCAGTACTTC.

The chain employs TRBV25-1 and TRBJ1-2; tentatively, D is TRBD1 (6 bases). The V end lost 3 bases, the J end lost 5 bases, and 10 bases lay between the germline ends. The CDR3 runs 13 residues. In germline, CDR1 is MGHDK, CDR2 SYGVNS. CDR3 sequence: CASSEWQGYGYTF. CDR3 nucleotides: TGTGCCAGCAGTGAGTGGCAGGGGTATGGCTACACCTTC.

V and J are TRBV27 and TRBJ1-6; perhaps TRBD1 as D (6 bases). Trimming took off 6 bases at V and 10 bases at J, with 16 bases between the two ends. The CDR3 loop spans 14 amino acids. Per germline, CDR1 MNHEY and CDR2 SMNVEV (reference sequence). This CDR3 reads CASRSRDIRSPLHF. The CDR3 DNA reads TGTGCCAGCAGAAGCCGGGACATTCGATCACCCCTCCACTTT.

The chain employs TRBV4-1 and TRBJ1-1; D possibly corresponds to TRBD1 (6 bases). The CDR3 has 15 amino acids. The germline gives CDR1 MGHRA, CDR2 YSYEKL. V was cut by 1 base and J by 5 bases, with 14 bases left in between. CDR3 amino acids: CASSQVGQGRTEAFF. The CDR3 region has the DNA TGCGCCAGCAGCCAAGTGGGGCAGGGGCGGACTGAAGCTTTCTTT.

The chain's CDR3 is CASSQDSYIQETQYF. The CDR3 DNA reads as TGCGCCAGCAGCCAAGATTCTTACATCCAAGAGACCCAGTACTTC. The V gene is TRBV4-1, the J gene TRBJ2-5, with no clear D. The CDR3 sequence is 15 residues long. Germline values: CDR1 MGHRA, CDR2 YSYEKL. V was pared by 0 bases and J by 1 base, with 9 bases between.

V is TRBV9 and J is TRBJ2-7; TRBD2 matches 15 bases. The germline gives CDR1 SGDLS, CDR2 YYNGEE. This CDR3 has 17 amino acids. The J segment lost 1 base and the V segment lost 3 bases, leaving 5 bases of the junction unmatched. CDR3 DNA: TGTGCCAGCAGCGCGGGACTAGCGGGAGGCTTATCCTACGAGCAGTACTTC. Amino acids: CASSAGLAGGLSYEQYF.

J is TRBJ2-5 and V is TRBV9; D possibly corresponds to TRBD2 (5 bases). Germline V gene sequence: CDR1 SGDLS, CDR2 YYNGEE. This CDR3 region has 14 residues. Trimming removed 3 bases at V and 2 bases at J, with 11 bases between. The CDR3 reads CASSAPGGQETQYF. CDR3 nucleotides: TGTGCCAGCAGCGCCCCCGGAGGACAAGAGACCCAGTACTTC.

The rearrangement joins TRBV7-9 to TRBJ2-2, with D possibly being TRBD2 (6 bases). Per germline, CDR1 SEHNR and CDR2 FQNEAQ (reference sequence). The CDR3 has 16 residues. The germline V and J ends were trimmed by 1 base and 4 bases, with 13 bases remaining between them. CDR3: CASSLGGGVSTGELFF. The CDR3 bases are TGTGCCAGCAGCTTAGGTGGCGGGGTGAGCACCGGGGAGCTGTTTTTT.

The chain combines TRBV5-4 with TRBJ2-5; TRBD2 is a possible D gene (5 bases). V lost 0 bases to trimming and J lost 4 bases, with 10 bases between them. The germline V gene has CDR1 SGHNT and CDR2 YYREEE (reference sequence). The CDR3 is 14 residues long. Here the CDR3 reads CASSLASGRETQYF. Here the CDR3 DNA reads TGTGCCAGCAGCTTGGCCAGTGGGAGAGAGACCCAGTACTTC.

The chain employs TRBV7-9 and TRBJ2-2, with TRBD2 matching over 8 bases. V shed 3 bases, J shed 4 bases, and the junction held 7 bases outside the gene matches. The CDR3 runs to 16 residues. The germline CDR1 and CDR2 sequences are SEHNR and FQNEAQ (reference sequence). CDR3 protein: CASSFSLREVTGELFF. The CDR3 bases are TGTGCCAGCAGCTTTTCTTTGCGGGAGGTCACCGGGGAGCTGTTTTTT. Full variable domain (missing parts from reference TRBV7-9 and TRBJ2-2): DTGVSQNPRHKITKRGQNVTFRCDPISEHNRLYWYRQTLGQGPEFLTYFQNEAQLEKSRLLSDRFSAERPKGSFSTLEIQRTEQGDSAMYLCASSFSLREVTGELFFGEGSRLTVL.

V is TRBV19 and J is TRBJ1-5, with a possible D match to TRBD1 (6 bases). Germline assignment: CDR1 LNHDA and CDR2 SQIVND (reference sequence). The CDR3 sequence is 18 residues long. Between the trimmed V and J ends, which lost 4 bases and 1 base, there was a span of 20 bases. Here the CDR3 reads CASSTLRRGAVSNQPQHF. The CDR3 DNA reads as TGTGCCAGTAGTACCCTTCGGCGGGGGGCGGTGAGCAATCAGCCCCAGCATTTT.

This chain joins TRBV30 and TRBJ1-4; 8 nucleotides align to TRBD1. In germline, CDR1 is GTSNPN, CDR2 SVGIG (reference sequence). CDR3 length equals 13 residues. V was pared by 8 bases and J by 7 bases, with 9 bases of the junction left unmatched. The CDR3 nucleotides are TGTGCCGCAAGACAGGGGAGAAGTGAAAAACTGTTTTTT. Protein: CAARQGRSEKLFF.

The chain uses TRBV5-1 and TRBJ1-2; a weak D match, TRBD1 (5 bases). The CDR3 has 14 amino acids. CDR1 SGHRS and CDR2 YFSETQ come from the germline V gene. Trimming took off 0 bases at V and 4 bases at J, with 10 bases between the two ends. The CDR3 loop is CASSLVEGTYGYTF. The CDR3 nucleotides are TGCGCCAGCAGCTTGGTGGAGGGGACCTATGGCTACACCTTC. Full variable domain (remainder filled in from reference TRBV5-1 and TRBJ1-2): KAGVTQTPRYLIKTRGQQVTLSCSPISGHRSVSWYQQTPGQGLQFLFEYFSETQRNKGNFPGRFSGRQFSNSRSEMNVSTLELGDSALYLCASSLVEGTYGYTFGSGTRLTVV.

V and J are TRBV27 and TRBJ1-2, with 7 positions matching TRBD1. Germline CDR1 is MNHEY and CDR2 is SMNVEV (reference sequence). Trimming cost V 6 bases and J 5 bases; bases outside gene matches: 9. There are 14 residues in the CDR3. CDR3 protein: CASRRTGGYYGYTF. CDR3 sequence (DNA): TGTGCCAGCAGACGGACAGGAGGGTATTATGGCTACACCTTC.

The chain recombines TRBV9 with TRBJ2-7; 7 nucleotides match TRBD1. V was clipped by 4 bases and J by 4 bases; unmatched bases: 11. CDR1 and CDR2 (germline): SGDLS, YYNGEE. This CDR3 spans 15 amino acids. The CDR3 bases are TGTGCCAGCAGCCGAGCCGGACAGGAGACTTACGAGCAGTACTTC. It is translated as CASSRAGQETYEQYF.

The rearrangement uses TRBV5-1 and TRBJ1-1, with D possibly being TRBD1 (5 bases). CDR1 and CDR2 from the germline V gene are SGHRS and YFSETQ. This CDR3 is 15 amino acids long. Trimming took 0 bases from V and 0 from J, leaving 9 bases between them. CDR3 residues: CASSLGGALNTEAFF. The CDR3 bases are TGCGCCAGCAGCTTGGGGGGCGCCTTGAACACTGAAGCTTTCTTT.

Concerning this clone: The DNA is left out, because the CDR3 cannot be placed on it with certainty; the CDR3 is given as TCRdb lists it. The chain combines TRBV6-5 with TRBJ2-1; the table names TRBD2, a call not compared with the DNA. The V gene's germline CDR1 is MNHEY and CDR2 SVGAGI. The CDR3 spans 16 amino acids, including both terminal residues. The CDR3 is CASSSSKTSRIGEQFF.

The chain joins TRBV29-1 to TRBJ2-7; the D is unclear. The CDR3 has 13 residues. V lost 3 bases, J lost 0 bases, and 9 bases lay in between. In germline, CDR1 is SQVTM, CDR2 ANQGSEA. The CDR3 sequence: CSVDFGSSYEQYF. The CDR3 DNA sequence: TGCAGCGTTGATTTTGGCAGCTCCTACGAGCAGTACTTC.

The chain links TRBV30 to TRBJ1-4; 7 bases are shared with TRBD1. Trimming cost V 4 bases and J 8 bases; bases outside gene matches: 13. Germline V gene lookup returns CDR1 GTSNPN and CDR2 SVGIG (reference sequence). The CDR3 has 15 residues. The CDR3 protein is CAWKSTGSRGEKLFF. In nucleotides, the CDR3 is TGTGCCTGGAAGTCAACGGGCTCCAGGGGGGAAAAACTGTTTTTT.

The chain combines TRBV6-5 with TRBJ2-5; 8 bases are shared with TRBD2. Germline CDR1 and CDR2: MNHEY and SVGAGI. V lost 2 bases, J lost 5 bases, and 4 bases stayed unmatched. The CDR3 runs to 14 residues. The DNA of the CDR3 is TGTGCCAGCAGTTACGGTTCTAGCGGGGAGACCCAGTACTTC. Amino acids: CASSYGSSGETQYF.

The CDR3 loop reads CASSASGGAGDTQYF. Written as DNA, the CDR3 is TGTGCCAGCAGTGCCAGCGGGGGGGCGGGAGATACGCAGTATTTT. The chain couples TRBV6-1 to TRBJ2-3, with 10 positions matching TRBD2. V shed 4 bases, J shed 5 bases, and the junction held 6 bases outside the gene matches. The CDR3 covers 15 residues. Germline CDR1 and CDR2: MNHNS and SASEGT.